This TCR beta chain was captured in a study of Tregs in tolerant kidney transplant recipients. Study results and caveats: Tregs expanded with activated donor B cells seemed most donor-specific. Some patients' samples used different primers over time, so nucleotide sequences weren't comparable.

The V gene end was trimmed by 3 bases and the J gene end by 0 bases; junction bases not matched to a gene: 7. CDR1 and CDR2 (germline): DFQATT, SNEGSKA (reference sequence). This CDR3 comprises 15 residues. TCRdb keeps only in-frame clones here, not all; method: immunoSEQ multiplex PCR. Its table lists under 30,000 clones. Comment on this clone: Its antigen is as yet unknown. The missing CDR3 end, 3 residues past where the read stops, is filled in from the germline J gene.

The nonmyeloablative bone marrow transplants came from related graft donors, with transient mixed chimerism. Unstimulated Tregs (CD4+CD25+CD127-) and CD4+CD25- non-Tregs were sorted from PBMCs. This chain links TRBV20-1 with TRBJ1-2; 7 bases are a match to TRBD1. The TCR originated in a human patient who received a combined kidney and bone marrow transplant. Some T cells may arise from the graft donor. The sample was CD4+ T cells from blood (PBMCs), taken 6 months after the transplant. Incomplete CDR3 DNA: TGCAGTGCTAGGAAGTGGCAGGGGGCTAACTATGGC. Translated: CSARKWQGANYG. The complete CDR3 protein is CSARKWQGANYGYTF.